The source of this T cell receptor beta chain is a study of spatial heterogeneity in lung cancer. Study-wide context: Alpha-chain sequences were consistently detected less often than beta-chain sequences.

The table lists this clonotype with many counts. Trimming at V came to 4 bases and at J to 7 bases, leaving 14 bases not matched to a gene. The CDR3 runs to 17 residues. Germline lookup yields CDR1 MGHDK and CDR2 SYGVNS. TCRdb reprocessed the 5' RACE reads with MiXCR, giving one entry per CDR3 protein. Among about 87,000 distinct CDR3 sequences listed, approximately 19% were seen once. The time point was: blood at routine non-recurrence follow-up after resection. This chain uses TRBV25-1 with TRBJ1-1, with 11 bases fitting TRBD1. The source was PBMCs, collected at follow-up. The receptor was derived from a male donor with early-stage non-small cell lung cancer. The CDR3 DNA follows: TGTGCCAGCAGTGGACCCGCCCGGGGGGACAGGGGGTATGAAGCTTTCTTT. Its translation: CASSGPARGDRGYEAFF. The complete variable domain, with remaining parts taken from reference TRBV25-1 and TRBJ1-1, reads EADIYQTPRYLVIGTGKKITLECSQTMGHDKMYWYQQDPGMELHLIHYSYGVNSTEKGDLSSESTVSRIRTEHFPLTLESARPSHTSQYLCASSGPARGDRGYEAFFGQGTRLTVV.